This TCR beta chain was observed in a study of cytomegalovirus exposure and HLA in healthy donors (dated by TCRdb to about 2017). Background for the entire study: According to an earlier analysis of several hundred of the donors, roughly 180 million T cells yielded 100 million or so unique TCR beta sequences and 276 Gb of sequence data. All discovery cohort repertoires had been generated using a single sequencing platform. A later analysis re-analyzed previously published TCR beta repertoires from 500 to 700 donors and added high-resolution HLA genotyping to study TCR occurrence patterns. Four to six DR-DQ haplotypes were handled as single units for association and clustering because linkage in the cohort was strong. On average, approximately 250,000 unique TCR beta nucleotide sequences were sequenced per donor among a few hundred genotyped donors of the cohort, with around 19% of those sequences being non-productive. In an earlier analysis of about 590 of the donors, high-throughput TCR beta sequencing was used to judge whether each TCR beta V gene segment behaved as functional or pseudogenic. The study aimed to test whether cataloging public T cell receptors could reveal signatures of past pathogen exposure. Donor age, sex, ethnicity and CMV serostatus were compiled together with the repertoire data. The T cell repertoires of roughly 660 subjects were profiled by immunosequencing and related to cytomegalovirus serostatus. Along with the approximately 700-subject first cohort, a separate validation cohort of around 110 different subjects was used. A later genetic analysis took genome-wide SNP genotypes for about 65% of the 666 donors and used that subset as a discovery cohort. High-throughput TCR immunosequencing, statistical association of individual TCRs with disease status, and machine learning were combined to predict cytomegalovirus infection status. The number of typed donors differed by locus: about 620-630 for A, B, C, DRB1 and DQB1; 500 to 550 for DQA1; 600 to 610 for DPA1; and roughly 450 for DPB1. Of the 398 genotyped donors, approximately 81% were placed in the genetic ancestry cluster associated with self-reported Caucasian donors. Class I and class II HLA loci were covered by the typing at four-digit resolution. In the later analysis, no new phenotypic data were used to find candidate immune exposures; instead, reliance was placed on TCR beta sequences and their occurrence across donors. An early release covering roughly 640 HLA-typed donors comprised about 300 gigabases of sequencing data and tens of millions of unique TCR sequences. Results the study describes overall, beyond this receptor: Only TCR beta chains were sequenced in this cohort, and the absence of alpha or paired-chain data limited detectable features. A further reported finding was that TCR beta sequences accurately predicted the HLA-A and HLA-B alleles for most subjects in the first cohort. The authors suggested that the approach could potentially be extended to other disease states and immunological phenotypes. Over 15 rarely observed V segments, including chromosome 9 orphons, were excluded from the earlier analysis of approximately 500 of the donors because counts were too low. In a later analysis, HLA-associated TCR beta chains showed more clonal expansion and lower generation probabilities than non-associated chains that were equally common. According to a later genetic analysis, donors in an Asian-associated ancestry cluster had fewer N-insertions in productive TCRs than the approximately 710-donor mean. A few of the identified cytomegalovirus-associated TCR beta chains were confirmed in vitro to be specific for cytomegalovirus antigens. Correlated functional status among segregating V segments might be attributable to linkage disequilibrium, but an unknown experimental factor could not be ruled out. A cluster of highly shared sequence variants was judged likely to be a technical artifact of the sequencing pipeline. Most TCR sequences were seen in very few donors, while some public TCRs were found in many individuals. In a later genetic analysis, a missense DCLRE1C variant was associated with V-gene and J-gene trimming of TCR beta chains, and the association was replicated in an independent cohort. HLA typing was unavailable for some donors at each locus, so association tests used only the typed subset. According to a later analysis, most CMV-associated TCR beta chains appeared to be HLA-restricted, and the HLA associations seemed to be driven largely by CMV exposure. Presence/absence analyses assumed roughly uniform sequencing depth across donors, an assumption that may not hold. CMV serostatus was the only immune exposure information available for the cohort. In the study, about 150 TCR beta chains were listed as associated with cytomegalovirus. When HLA alleles, especially DR and DQ, strongly co-occurred, attributing TCR associations to individual alleles was difficult. Broadly in line with IMGT annotations, most TCR beta V segments showed up in productive rearrangements about 87% or about 30% of the time in an earlier analysis of 587 of the donors. In a later analysis, TCR association rates were found to vary across HLA loci, with the most associated TCRs seen for DRB1 alleles and the fewest for HLA-C alleles. Cytomegalovirus status was reported to be diagnosed by the classifier with high specificity and sensitivity in both the original and validation cohorts. A later analysis reported that several top co-occurrence clusters appeared linked to parvovirus B19, influenza, CMV and Epstein-Barr virus. The 87-base-pair reads could not distinguish some IMGT-functional V segments, including TRBV6-2 and TRBV6-3, so those segments were excluded. At a false discovery rate of 0.05, a later analysis linked around 17,000 TCR beta sequences to specific HLA alleles.

Library generation was performed with the immunoSEQ multiplex PCR assay. For the multiplex PCR, a mixture combining 60 forward primers for TCR Vbeta segments and 13 reverse primers for TCR Jbeta segments was used. Amplification of the CDR3 region of rearranged TCR beta genes was performed with a multiplex PCR assay on genomic DNA. The amplified TCR beta libraries were sequenced on the Illumina HiSeq System as 87-base-pair reads. The paper's processing steps were these. In a later analysis, some 80 million unique TCR beta chains were counted across the 650 to 750 repertoires, and roughly 9.9 million of these chains were shared by at least two donors. Raw reads were error-corrected and collapsed into unique sequences with a nearest-neighbor algorithm that merged closely related sequences to remove PCR and sequencing errors. To assign V, D and J gene segments, CDR3 sequences were aligned to IMGT reference sequences. For a sequence to be retained, a match of at least six nucleotides was required to both a V gene segment and a J gene segment. A rearrangement was called productive if the CDR3 had no stop codons and remained in frame with V and J, and every other rearrangement was called non-productive. Following IMGT convention, CDR3 was defined as the stretch from the second conserved V-encoded cysteine up to the conserved J-encoded phenylalanine. The earlier analysis of about 530 of the donors excluded any sequence lacking an unambiguous match to a single V gene segment. An earlier analysis of about 590 of the donors classified V segments as functional when productive rearrangements were above 56.7% and as segregating when the standard deviation between donors was above 5%. A statistical classification framework was developed to diagnose cytomegalovirus status using the catalog of TCR beta chain sequences. In a later analysis, TCR nucleotide sequences were compared against IMGT/GENE-DB human TR gene sequences so that V and J genes could be assigned. A later analysis assigned CDR3 sequences and most-parsimonious VDJ recombination scenarios with the TCRdist pipeline. In a later analysis, every TCR beta chain was defined by the combination of its CDR3 amino acid sequence and its V-gene family, and reads without a unique V-gene family were dropped. To address suspected cross-contamination and a sequencing artifact, a later analysis removed 550 to 750 highly shared, low-generation-probability nucleotide sequences. A later analysis calculated a clonal expansion index for each public chain from normalized within-repertoire ranks of inferred template counts. A later analysis computed generation probabilities with a VDJ recombination model fitted to out-of-frame rearrangements, and checked the results against IGoR. A later analysis scored TCR-TCR, TCR-HLA and TCR-CMV co-occurrence with hypergeometric tests, applying a repertoire-size bias correction to TCR pairs. To estimate false discovery rates, a later analysis permuted the HLA or CMV assignments 20 times. In a later analysis, co-occurring TCRs were grouped using DBSCAN, with TCRdist sequence similarity added in when clustering inside HLA-allele-positive subsets. For co-occurrence clustering, repertoires with fewer than 30,000 or more than 120,000 public chains were excluded, along with four to six repertoires with anomalous nucleotide sharing. TCRdb re-hosts the immuneACCESS table, in-frame sequences only. Its copies lack some clones; in the studies checked, an unresolved V gene accounts for under half of them, and the cause for the rest is not known. For V, J and clone size, that table is used; D and trimming come from the DNA. Across this sample there are more than 95,000 clones, with roughly four fifths seen only once. The top ten clonotypes cover around 4% of the sample.

The cohort was made up of roughly 670 healthy bone marrow donors. At the time of sampling, all cohort members were nominally healthy, though unrecorded immune exposures were likely present. The donor tested CMV seropositive and was one of the 289 seropositive cohort members. Every donor gave a peripheral blood sample, and the peripheral blood mononuclear cells from that sample were used for TCR beta sequencing. Genomic DNA was extracted from the blood cell samples with the Qiagen DNeasy Blood Extraction Kit. CDR1 SNHLY and CDR2 FYNNEI are derived from the germline V gene. V gives up 6 bases and J gives up 4 bases, and the segment between their germline ends measures 21 bases. The CDR3 starts with the cysteine, ends with the phenylalanine, and has 16 residues. Only the CDR3 DNA stays, 48 bases, in frame from base 1. Concerning this clone: Its antigen is still unknown. No base quality values were provided; no much bigger clone lies one nucleotide off.

The receptor's source is a woman in her forties or fifties in good health and CMV-seropositive. The chain links TRBV2 with TRBJ2-5, with a weak D call of TRBD2 (7 bases match). What was sequenced was PBMCs. CDR3 reads: CASRDTGRGSSETQYF. The DNA sequence is as follows: TGTGCCAGCAGAGATACAGGGAGGGGAAGCTCAGAGACCCAGTACTTC.